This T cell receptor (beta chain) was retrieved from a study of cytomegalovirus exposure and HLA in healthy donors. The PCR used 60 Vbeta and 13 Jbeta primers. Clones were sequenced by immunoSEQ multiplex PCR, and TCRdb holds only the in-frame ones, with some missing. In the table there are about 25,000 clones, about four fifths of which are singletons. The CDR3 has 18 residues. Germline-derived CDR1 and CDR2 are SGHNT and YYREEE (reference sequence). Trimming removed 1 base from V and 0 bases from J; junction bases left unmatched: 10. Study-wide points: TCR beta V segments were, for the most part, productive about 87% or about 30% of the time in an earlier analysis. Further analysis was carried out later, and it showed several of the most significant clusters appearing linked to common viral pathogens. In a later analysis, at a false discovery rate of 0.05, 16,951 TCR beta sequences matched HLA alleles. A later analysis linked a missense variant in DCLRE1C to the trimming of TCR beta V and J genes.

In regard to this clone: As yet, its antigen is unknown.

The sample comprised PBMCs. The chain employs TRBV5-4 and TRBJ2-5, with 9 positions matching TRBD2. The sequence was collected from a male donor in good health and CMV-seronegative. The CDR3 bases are TGTGCCAGCAGCTTGAAGCCTAGCGGGGTATCCTACCAAGAGACCCAGTACTTC. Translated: CASSLKPSGVSYQETQYF.